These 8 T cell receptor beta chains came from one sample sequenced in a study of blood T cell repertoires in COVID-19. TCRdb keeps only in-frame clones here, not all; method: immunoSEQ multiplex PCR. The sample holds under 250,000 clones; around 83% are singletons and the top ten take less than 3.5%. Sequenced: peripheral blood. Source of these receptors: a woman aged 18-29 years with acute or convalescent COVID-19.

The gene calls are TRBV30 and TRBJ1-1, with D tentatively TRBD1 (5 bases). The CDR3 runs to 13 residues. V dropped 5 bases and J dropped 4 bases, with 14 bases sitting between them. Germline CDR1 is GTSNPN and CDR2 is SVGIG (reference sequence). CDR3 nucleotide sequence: TGTGCCTGGGCGGCGACAGTGGGCACTGAAGCTTTCTTT. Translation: CAWAATVGTEAFF. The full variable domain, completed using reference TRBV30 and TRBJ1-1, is SQTIHQWPATLVQPVGSPLSLECTVEGTSNPNLYWYRQAAGRGLQLLFYSVGIGQISSEVPQNLSASRPQDRQFILSSKKLLLSDSGFYLCAWAATVGTEAFFGQGTRLTVV.

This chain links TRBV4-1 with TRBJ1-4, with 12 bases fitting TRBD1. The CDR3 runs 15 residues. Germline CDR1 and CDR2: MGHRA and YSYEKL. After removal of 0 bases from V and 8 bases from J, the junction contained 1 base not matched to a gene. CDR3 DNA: TGCGCCAGCAGCCAAGATGGGACAGGGGGCGAAAAACTGTTTTTT. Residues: CASSQDGTGGEKLFF.

As DNA, the CDR3 is TGTGCCAGCAGCTTAGGGGCAGGGTCCACCGGGGAGCTGTTTTTT. Translated: CASSLGAGSTGELFF. J is TRBJ2-2 and V is TRBV11-2, with a tentative D call TRBD1 (5 bases). V lost 1 base and J 4 bases, leaving 10 bases between the germline ends. The CDR3 runs 15 residues. Germline assignment: CDR1 SGHAT and CDR2 FQNNGV.

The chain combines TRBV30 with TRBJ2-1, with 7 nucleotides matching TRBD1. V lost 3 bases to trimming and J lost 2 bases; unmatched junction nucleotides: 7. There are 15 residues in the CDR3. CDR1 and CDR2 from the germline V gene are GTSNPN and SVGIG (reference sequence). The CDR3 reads CAWRPGQKAYNEQFF. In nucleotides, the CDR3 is TGTGCCTGGAGGCCGGGACAGAAAGCCTACAATGAGCAGTTCTTC.

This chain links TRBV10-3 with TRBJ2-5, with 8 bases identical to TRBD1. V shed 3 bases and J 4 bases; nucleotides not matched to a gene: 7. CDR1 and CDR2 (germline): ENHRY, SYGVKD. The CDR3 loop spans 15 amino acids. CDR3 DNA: TGTGCCATCAGTGATAAAGGCAGGGGGCGAGAGACCCAGTACTTC. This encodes CAISDKGRGRETQYF.

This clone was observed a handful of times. The CDR3 loop reads CSASTGTYSNQPQHF. CDR3 coding DNA: TGCAGTGCTAGTACAGGGACATATAGCAATCAGCCCCAGCATTTT. This chain links TRBV20-1 with TRBJ1-5, with D perhaps matching TRBD1 (6 bases). This CDR3 comprises 15 residues. Trimming left V 3 bases short and J 0 bases short, with 12 bases between. Per the germline V gene, CDR1 is DFQATT and CDR2 is SNEGSKA (reference sequence).

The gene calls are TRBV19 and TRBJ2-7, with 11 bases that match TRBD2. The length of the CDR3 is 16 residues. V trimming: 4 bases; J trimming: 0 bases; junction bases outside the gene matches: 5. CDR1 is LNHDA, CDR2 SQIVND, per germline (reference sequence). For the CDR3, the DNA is TGTGCCAGTAGTACGCCCACTAGCGGGAGCTCCTACGAGCAGTACTTC. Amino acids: CASSTPTSGSSYEQYF.

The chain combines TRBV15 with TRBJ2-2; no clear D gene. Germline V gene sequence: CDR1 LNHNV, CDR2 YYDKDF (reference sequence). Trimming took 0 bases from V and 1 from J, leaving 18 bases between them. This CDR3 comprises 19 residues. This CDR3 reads CATSRDLWPSPGNTGELFF. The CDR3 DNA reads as TGTGCCACCAGCAGAGATCTGTGGCCTTCCCCAGGGAACACCGGGGAGCTGTTTTTT.